The clone carrying this TCR beta chain is medium-sized in the sample. Antigen unknown. The sample belongs to a study of naive and memory T cell subsets. V was shortened by 3 bases and J by 1 base, with 9 bases between the two germline ends. CDR1 is SQVTM and CDR2 is ANQGSEA in the germline V gene. The CDR3 extends over 13 amino acids. An oligonucleotide containing a UMI was ligated to the 3' end of TCR cDNA. RNA was extracted from 2.5 to 3 ml of whole blood of healthy adults. Reverse transcription used DNase-treated unsorted total RNA, aiming for about 1 to 1000 ng. Overall study findings and caveats: Potentially, T cell activation and differentiation skew this RNA-based measurement.

The SP2 primer and nested alpha and beta constant region primers amplified ligated cDNA in four rounds. Alpha and beta constant region primers primed reverse transcription for blood and skin samples. TCRdb independently ran MiXCR on the UMI-ligation and nested PCR reads; one entry per CDR3 protein. The table records about 26,000 distinct CDR3 sequences, roughly 5.4% of them present only once. The sequenced sample was blood. This sequence joins TRBV29-1 and TRBJ1-1; D is unresolved. The clonotype originates from an adult in good health. The CDR3 here is CSVEHRTNTEAFF. CDR3 in DNA: TGCAGCGTTGAGCATCGGACGAACACTGAAGCTTTCTTT.